This T cell receptor (beta chain) was retrieved from a study of cytomegalovirus exposure and HLA in healthy donors. General observations from the study: A later analysis linked fewer than 20,000 TCR beta sequences to HLA alleles at 0.05 false discovery rate. A later analysis linked a missense variant in DCLRE1C to the trimming of TCR beta V and J genes. A cluster of highly shared sequence variants was likely a sequencing artifact. Serostatus for CMV was the only available immune exposure information.

On this clone: No antigen is known for it.

CDR3 length equals 18 residues. CDR1 and CDR2 (germline): LGHNT, FRNRAP. The V gene end was trimmed by 6 bases and the J gene end by 5 bases; junction bases not matched to a gene: 10. In the PCR, 60 Vbeta and 13 Jbeta primers were used. Measured with immunoSEQ multiplex PCR; TCRdb has only the in-frame clones, and not every one. The table includes about 140,000 clones, more than 75% detected once. The sample was PBMCs. The receptor's source is a man aged 45 to 65 in good health and CMV-seronegative. V is TRBV12-5 and J is TRBJ2-2; 15 bases match TRBD2. CDR3 region: CASGYRTSGRAGTGELFF. In DNA form, the CDR3 reads TGTGCTAGTGGCTATAGGACTAGCGGGAGGGCCGGGACCGGGGAGCTGTTTTTT.